The T cell receptor beta chain under discussion was sequenced for a study of human T cells and chemical hapten exposure. Regarding the study as a whole: There was no change with DPC sensitization in TCRs above 1 in 1000 frequency.

As concerns this clonotype: Its antigen remains unidentified.

In germline, CDR1 is DFQATT, CDR2 SNEGSKA (reference sequence). CDR3 length: 15 amino acids. The V end lost 3 bases, the J end lost 2 bases, and 17 bases lay between the germline ends. TCRdb independently ran MiXCR on the RACE reads; one entry per CDR3 protein. This sample yields 62,000 or so distinct CDR3 sequences, of which around 9.9% are seen a single time; about 5.2% belongs to the top ten. The sample's time point: pre-sensitization, week 0. The treatment was: therapeutic diphenylcyclopropenone sensitization with weekly scalp DPC. The source material was whole blood, sampled in connection with sensitization to the hapten diphenylcyclopropenone (DPC). The gene calls are TRBV20-1 and TRBJ2-7; D remains ambiguous. This clonotype originated in a woman aged 45-65 years with alopecia areata. Some clones in this sample may be carry-over from other donors' samples. The CDR3 sequence: CSASDAGLLTYEQYF. The CDR3 DNA reads TGCAGTGCTAGTGACGCCGGGCTCTTAACCTACGAGCAGTACTTC.